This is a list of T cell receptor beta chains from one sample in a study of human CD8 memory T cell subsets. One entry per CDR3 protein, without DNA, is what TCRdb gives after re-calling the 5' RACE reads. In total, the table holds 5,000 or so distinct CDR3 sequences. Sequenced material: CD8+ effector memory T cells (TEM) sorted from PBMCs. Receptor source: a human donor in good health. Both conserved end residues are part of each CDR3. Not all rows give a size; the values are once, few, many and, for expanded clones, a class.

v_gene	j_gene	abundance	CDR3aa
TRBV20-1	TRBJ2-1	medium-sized	CSARELGTSPGEQFF
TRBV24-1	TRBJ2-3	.	CATSDAGEDTQYF
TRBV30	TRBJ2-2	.	CAWSVGHGIGELFF
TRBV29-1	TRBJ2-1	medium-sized	CSVQRLERYNEQFF
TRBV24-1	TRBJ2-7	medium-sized	CATSKSSGEEQYF
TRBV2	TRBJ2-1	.	CASSERQGIDNEQFF
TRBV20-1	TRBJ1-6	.	CSAPMRTPVWDSPLHF
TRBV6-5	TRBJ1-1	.	CASSETGGENTEAFF
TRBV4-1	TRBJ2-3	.	CASSQDPGGGTDTQYF
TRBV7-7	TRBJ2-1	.	CASSFGQLNEQFF
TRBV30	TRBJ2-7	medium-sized	CAWSTAGWFSEQYF
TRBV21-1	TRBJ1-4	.	CASSARDVSMKNCFF
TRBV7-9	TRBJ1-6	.	CASSEDGSPLHF
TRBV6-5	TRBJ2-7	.	CASSPPTRNEQYF
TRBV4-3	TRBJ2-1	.	CASSQDLYNEQFF
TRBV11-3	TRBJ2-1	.	CASSLGDYEQFF
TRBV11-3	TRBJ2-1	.	CASSLSSGSKNEQFF
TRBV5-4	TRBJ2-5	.	CASSYFQETQYF
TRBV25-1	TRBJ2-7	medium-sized	CASSDTDSFYEQYF
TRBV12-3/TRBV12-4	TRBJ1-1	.	CASILGTVTEAFF
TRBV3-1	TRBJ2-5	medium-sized	CASSQELASLPQETQYF
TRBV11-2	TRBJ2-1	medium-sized	CASSLAGTAYNEQFF
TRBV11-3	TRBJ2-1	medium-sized	CASSPPLAGLEQFF
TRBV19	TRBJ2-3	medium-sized	CASSMWLGADTQYF
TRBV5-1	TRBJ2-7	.	CASSLAGRTKYEQYF
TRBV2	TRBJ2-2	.	CASRAGTGANTGELFF
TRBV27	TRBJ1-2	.	CASGVQGEGSYTF
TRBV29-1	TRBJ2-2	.	CSVREANTGELFF
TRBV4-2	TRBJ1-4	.	CASRENEKLFF
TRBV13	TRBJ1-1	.	CASSPGPGNTEAFF
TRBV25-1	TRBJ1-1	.	CASNRIAWNTEAFF
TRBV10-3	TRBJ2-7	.	CAISDSTAESEQYF
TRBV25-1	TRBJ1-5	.	CASQGQGTNQPQHF
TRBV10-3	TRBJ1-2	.	CAINPEGTARYGYTF
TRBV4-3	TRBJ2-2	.	CASSQGTDTNTGELFF
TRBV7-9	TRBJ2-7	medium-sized	CASSPVGSSYEQYF
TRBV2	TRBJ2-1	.	CASSGSAGGLYNEQFF
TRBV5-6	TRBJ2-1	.	CASSPVVYNEQFF
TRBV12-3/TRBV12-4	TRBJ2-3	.	CASSLEYTDTQYF
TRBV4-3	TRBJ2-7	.	CASSQDTGTSYEQYF
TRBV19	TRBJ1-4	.	CASRVAGTANEKLFF
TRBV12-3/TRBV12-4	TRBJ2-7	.	CASSLGQDYEQYF
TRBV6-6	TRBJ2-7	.	CASTGQTITYEQYF
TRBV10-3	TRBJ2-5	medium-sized	CAISGQGEETQYF
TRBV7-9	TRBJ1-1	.	CASSLVPTNTEAFF
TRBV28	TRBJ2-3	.	CASREVVAGGDTQYF
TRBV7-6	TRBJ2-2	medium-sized	CASSAPGQGARTGELFF
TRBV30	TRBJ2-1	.	CALAGEAEVSEQFF
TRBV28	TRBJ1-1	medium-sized	CASSSISGTELGTEAFF
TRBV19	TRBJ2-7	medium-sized	CASSTVTGESYEQYF
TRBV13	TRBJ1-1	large	CASRPRGGLNTEAFF